A selection of T cell receptor beta chains follows, all from one sample in a study of molecular identifiers for immune sequencing clone quantification. TCRdb re-called the PCR reads with MiXCR, one entry per CDR3 protein. The sample lists 550,000 to 750,000 distinct CDR3 sequences, around 20% occurring once. Specimen: naive CD8+ T cells from blood, with Jurkat cell RNA spiked in. Receptors were obtained from a human donor in good health. Some libraries in this study had Jurkat cell RNA spiked in. Both conserved end residues are part of each CDR3. A D gene is named only where the DNA matches it firmly. Part of the rows lack a size; the others show once, few, many or a class for expanded clones.

v_call: TRBV6-2/TRBV6-3
d_call: NA
j_call: TRBJ2-7
cdr3_length: 12
clone_size: few
cdr3_aa: CASTGENYEQHF
cdr3_nt: TGTGCCAGCACTGGGGAGAACTACGAGCAGCACTTC

v_call: TRBV9
d_call: NA
j_call: TRBJ2-3
cdr3_length: 17
clone_size: few
cdr3_aa: CASSVSYALGLTDTQYF
cdr3_nt: TGTGCCAGCAGCGTAAGTTATGCTCTGGGGCTCACAGATACGCAGTATTTT

v_call: TRBV4-3
d_call: NA
j_call: TRBJ2-2
cdr3_length: 13
clone_size: many
cdr3_aa: CASSQVIAGELFF
cdr3_nt: TGCGCCAGCAGCCAAGTAATAGCCGGGGAGCTGTTTTTT

v_call: TRBV5-4
d_call: TRBD2
j_call: TRBJ2-7
cdr3_length: 12
clone_size: many
cdr3_aa: CASSWGGYEQYF
cdr3_nt: TGTGCCAGCAGTTGGGGGGGCTACGAGCAGTACTTC

v_call: TRBV4-1
d_call: NA
j_call: TRBJ1-6
cdr3_length: 15
clone_size: many
cdr3_aa: CASSQEPDYNSPLHF
cdr3_nt: TGCGCCAGCAGCCAAGAGCCCGACTATAATTCACCCCTCCACTTT

v_call: TRBV30
d_call: TRBD1
j_call: TRBJ2-7
cdr3_length: 12
clone_size: many
cdr3_aa: CASKTGPYEQYF
cdr3_nt: TGTGCCTCCAAGACAGGGCCCTACGAGCAGTACTTC

v_call: TRBV4-3
d_call: NA
j_call: TRBJ2-7
cdr3_length: 14
clone_size: few
cdr3_aa: CASSQALELPEQYF
cdr3_nt: TGCGCCAGCAGCCAAGCTTTAGAGCTACCCGAGCAGTACTTC

v_call: TRBV2
d_call: TRBD2
j_call: TRBJ2-7
cdr3_length: 12
clone_size: many
cdr3_aa: CATGGPTDEQYF
cdr3_nt: TGTGCTACGGGAGGGCCTACCGACGAGCAGTACTTC

v_call: TRBV6-5
d_call: TRBD1
j_call: TRBJ2-7
cdr3_length: 15
clone_size: NA
cdr3_aa: CASSYLGTGSYEQYF
cdr3_nt: TGTGCCAGCAGTTACTTAGGGACAGGGAGTTACGAGCAGTACTTC

v_call: TRBV12-5
d_call: TRBD1
j_call: TRBJ1-1
cdr3_length: 16
clone_size: many
cdr3_aa: CASGLDRGHRNTEAFF
cdr3_nt: TGTGCTAGTGGTTTGGACAGGGGGCATAGGAACACTGAAGCTTTCTTT

v_call: TRBV9
d_call: NA
j_call: TRBJ2-3
cdr3_length: 14
clone_size: many
cdr3_aa: CASSVGEGPDTQYF
cdr3_nt: TGTGCCAGCAGCGTAGGAGAAGGGCCCGATACGCAGTATTTT

v_call: TRBV30
d_call: NA
j_call: TRBJ1-1
cdr3_length: 13
clone_size: many
cdr3_aa: CAWSVQRDTEAFF
cdr3_nt: TGTGCCTGGAGTGTACAGCGGGACACTGAAGCTTTCTTT

v_call: TRBV6-2/TRBV6-3
d_call: TRBD1
j_call: TRBJ2-7
cdr3_length: 16
clone_size: NA
cdr3_aa: CASSVVRGLVSYEQYF
cdr3_nt: TGTGCCAGCAGTGTCGTCAGGGGGCTCGTCTCCTACGAGCAGTACTTC

v_call: TRBV13
d_call: TRBD1
j_call: TRBJ2-3
cdr3_length: 16
clone_size: many
cdr3_aa: CASSHRTGPSTDTQYF
cdr3_nt: TGTGCCAGCAGCCATCGGACAGGTCCGAGCACAGATACGCAGTATTTT

v_call: TRBV4-1
d_call: NA
j_call: TRBJ1-5
cdr3_length: 14
clone_size: many
cdr3_aa: CASSQEEGDQPQHF
cdr3_nt: TGCGCCAGCAGCCAAGAGGAGGGGGATCAGCCCCAGCATTTT

v_call: TRBV6-2/TRBV6-3
d_call: TRBD1
j_call: TRBJ2-7
cdr3_length: 15
clone_size: many
cdr3_aa: CASNLPGQGDYEQYF
cdr3_nt: TGTGCCAGCAATCTCCCGGGACAGGGGGACTACGAGCAGTACTTC

v_call: TRBV7-6
d_call: TRBD2
j_call: TRBJ2-7
cdr3_length: 15
clone_size: many
cdr3_aa: CASSTTSGRSGEQYF
cdr3_nt: TGTGCCAGCAGCACGACTAGCGGGAGGAGCGGCGAGCAGTACTTC

v_call: TRBV7-6
d_call: NA
j_call: TRBJ1-1
cdr3_length: 15
clone_size: many
cdr3_aa: CASSLGAGLNTEAFF
cdr3_nt: TGTGCCAGCAGCTTAGGGGCAGGGCTTAACACTGAAGCTTTCTTT

v_call: TRBV20-1
d_call: TRBD2
j_call: TRBJ2-3
cdr3_length: 15
clone_size: once
cdr3_aa: CSATALSGGADTQYF
cdr3_nt: TGCAGTGCTACTGCCCTTAGCGGGGGGGCCGATACGCAGTATTTT

v_call: TRBV20-1
d_call: NA
j_call: TRBJ2-5
cdr3_length: 13
clone_size: many
cdr3_aa: CSARDSGFETQYF
cdr3_nt: TGCAGTGCTCGGGACTCGGGGTTTGAGACCCAGTACTTC